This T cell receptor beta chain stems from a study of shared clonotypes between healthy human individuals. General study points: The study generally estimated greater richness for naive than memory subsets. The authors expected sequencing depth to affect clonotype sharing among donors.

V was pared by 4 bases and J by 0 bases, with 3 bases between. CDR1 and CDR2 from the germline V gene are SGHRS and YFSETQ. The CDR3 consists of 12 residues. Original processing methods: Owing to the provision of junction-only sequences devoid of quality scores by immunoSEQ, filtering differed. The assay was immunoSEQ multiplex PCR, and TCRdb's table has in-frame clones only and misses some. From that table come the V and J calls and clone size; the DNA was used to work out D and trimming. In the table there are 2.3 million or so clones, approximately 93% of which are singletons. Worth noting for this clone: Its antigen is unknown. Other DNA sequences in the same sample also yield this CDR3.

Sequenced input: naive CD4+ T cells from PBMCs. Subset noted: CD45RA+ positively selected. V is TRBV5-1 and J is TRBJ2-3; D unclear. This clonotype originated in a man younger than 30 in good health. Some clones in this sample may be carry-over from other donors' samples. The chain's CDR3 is CASSTSTDTQYF. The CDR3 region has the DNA TGCGCCAGCAGCACCAGCACAGATACGCAGTATTTT.